Presented here are 2 T cell receptor beta chains from one specimen sequenced in a study of OX40 agonist ivuxolimab in advanced cancers. Data came from immunoSEQ multiplex PCR; TCRdb stores just in-frame clones and leaves some out. This sample has more than 60,000 clones, with 86% found just once. This specimen was CD4+ or CD8+ T cells sorted from blood, taken in a trial of the OX40 agonist ivuxolimab. The receptor source for this set is an adult with an advanced solid tumor such as melanoma, head and neck, liver or kidney cancer.

This rearrangement joins TRBV15 to TRBJ2-1; 7 positions match TRBD1. This CDR3 spans 15 amino acids. With 1 base clipped from V and 3 bases from J, the junction kept 3 bases outside the gene matches. The germline gives CDR1 LNHNV, CDR2 YYDKDF (reference sequence). For the CDR3, the DNA is TGTGCCACCAGCAGAGGGACAGGTCGCTACAATGAGCAGTTCTTC. Protein: CATSRGTGRYNEQFF.

The chain employs TRBV5-6 and TRBJ2-3; D could derive from TRBD1 or TRBD2 (5 bases each). The germline gives CDR1 SGHDT, CDR2 YYEEEE. CDR3 length: 15 amino acids. The ends were cut back, 0 bases at V and 2 bases at J, with 10 bases in the middle. CDR3 in DNA: TGTGCCAGCAGCTTGGAAGTGGGGGTCACAGATACGCAGTATTTT. This encodes CASSLEVGVTDTQYF.